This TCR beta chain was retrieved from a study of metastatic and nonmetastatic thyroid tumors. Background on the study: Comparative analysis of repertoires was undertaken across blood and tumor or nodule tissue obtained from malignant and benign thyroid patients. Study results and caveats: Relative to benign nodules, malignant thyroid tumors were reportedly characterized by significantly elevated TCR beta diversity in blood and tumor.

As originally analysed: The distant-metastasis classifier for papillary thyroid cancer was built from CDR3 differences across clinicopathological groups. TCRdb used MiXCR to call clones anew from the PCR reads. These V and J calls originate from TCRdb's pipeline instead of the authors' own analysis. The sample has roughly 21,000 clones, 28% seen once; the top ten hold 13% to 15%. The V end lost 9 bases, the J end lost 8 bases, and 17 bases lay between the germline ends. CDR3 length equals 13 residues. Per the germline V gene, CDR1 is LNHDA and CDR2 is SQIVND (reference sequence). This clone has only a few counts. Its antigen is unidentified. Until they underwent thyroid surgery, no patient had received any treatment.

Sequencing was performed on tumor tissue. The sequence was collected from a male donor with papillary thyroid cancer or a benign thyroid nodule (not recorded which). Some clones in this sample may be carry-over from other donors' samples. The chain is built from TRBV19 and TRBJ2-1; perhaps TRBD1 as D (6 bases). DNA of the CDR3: TGTGCCAGCAATGCAGGGGTTTGGGATGAGCAGTTCTTC. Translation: CASNAGVWDEQFF.